The present T cell receptor (beta chain) was sequenced within a study of cytomegalovirus exposure and HLA in healthy donors. Study-wide results and caveats: In presence/absence analyses, roughly uniform sequencing depth across donors was assumed. Researchers reported in a later analysis that a missense DCLRE1C variant was tied to TCR beta V- and J-gene trimming. The authors considered a cluster of highly shared sequence variants likely to be a sequencing artifact. When a later analysis was performed, an Asian-associated ancestry cluster reportedly had fewer N-insertions than the approximately 680-donor mean.

This clone was picked up one time. Its antigen remains unidentified. Researchers ran the PCR with 60 Vbeta and 13 Jbeta primers. Clones were read by immunoSEQ multiplex PCR, and TCRdb kept only the in-frame ones, dropping some. The data contain 130,000 to 150,000 clones, approximately 80% of them singletons. V was shortened by 0 bases and J by 2 bases, with 11 bases between the two germline ends. The CDR3 runs to 16 residues. Germline CDR1 and CDR2: LGHNA and YNFKEQ. The sequencing sample was made of PBMCs. The rearrangement joins TRBV4-2 to TRBJ1-3; the D is unclear. The receptor was derived from a woman in her fifties or sixties in good health and CMV-seronegative. CDR3 in amino acids: CASSQEMAGAGNTIYF. The CDR3, as DNA: TGTGCCAGCAGCCAAGAAATGGCGGGAGCTGGAAACACCATATATTTT.